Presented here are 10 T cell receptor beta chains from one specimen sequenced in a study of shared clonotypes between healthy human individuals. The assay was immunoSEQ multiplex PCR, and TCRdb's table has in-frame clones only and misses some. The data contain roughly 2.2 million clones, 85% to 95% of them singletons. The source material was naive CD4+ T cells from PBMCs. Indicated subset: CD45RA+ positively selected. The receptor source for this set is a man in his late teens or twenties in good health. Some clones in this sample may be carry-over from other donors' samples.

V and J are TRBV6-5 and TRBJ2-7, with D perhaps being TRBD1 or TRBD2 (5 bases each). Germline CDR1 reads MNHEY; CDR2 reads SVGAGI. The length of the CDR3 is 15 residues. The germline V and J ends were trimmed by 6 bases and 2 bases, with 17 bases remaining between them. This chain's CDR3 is CASRHNRDATYEQYF. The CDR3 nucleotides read TGTGCCAGCAGGCACAACCGGGACGCGACCTACGAGCAGTACTTC.

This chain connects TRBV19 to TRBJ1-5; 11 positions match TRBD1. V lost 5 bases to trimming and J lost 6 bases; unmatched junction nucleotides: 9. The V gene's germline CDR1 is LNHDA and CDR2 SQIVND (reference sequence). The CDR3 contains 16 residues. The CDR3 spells CASSVRTGGGGQPQHF. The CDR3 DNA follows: TGTGCCAGTAGTGTCAGGACAGGGGGCGGTGGTCAGCCCCAGCATTTT.

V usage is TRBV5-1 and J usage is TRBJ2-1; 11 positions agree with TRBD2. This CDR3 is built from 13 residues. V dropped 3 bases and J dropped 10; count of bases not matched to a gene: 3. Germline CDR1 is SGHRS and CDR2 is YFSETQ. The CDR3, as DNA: TGCGCCAGCAGCTCTCGACTAGCGGGGGAGCAGTTCTTC. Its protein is CASSSRLAGEQFF.

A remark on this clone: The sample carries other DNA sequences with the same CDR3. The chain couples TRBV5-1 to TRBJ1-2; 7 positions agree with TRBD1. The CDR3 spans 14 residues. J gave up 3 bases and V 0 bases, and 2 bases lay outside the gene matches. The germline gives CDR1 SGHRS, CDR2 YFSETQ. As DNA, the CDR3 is TGCGCCAGCAGCTTGGTAGGGGGCGACTATGGCTACACCTTC. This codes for CASSLVGGDYGYTF. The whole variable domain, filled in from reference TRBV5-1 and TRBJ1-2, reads KAGVTQTPRYLIKTRGQQVTLSCSPISGHRSVSWYQQTPGQGLQFLFEYFSETQRNKGNFPGRFSGRQFSNSRSEMNVSTLELGDSALYLCASSLVGGDYGYTFGSGTRLTVV.

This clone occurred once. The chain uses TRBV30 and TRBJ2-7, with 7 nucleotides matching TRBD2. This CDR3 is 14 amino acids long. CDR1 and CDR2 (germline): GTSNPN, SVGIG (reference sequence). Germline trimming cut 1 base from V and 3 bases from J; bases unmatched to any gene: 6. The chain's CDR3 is CAWSGGGSLYEQYF. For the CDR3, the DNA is TGTGCCTGGAGTGGGGGGGGAAGCCTCTACGAGCAGTACTTC. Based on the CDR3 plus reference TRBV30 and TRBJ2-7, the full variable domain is SQTIHQWPATLVQPVGSPLSLECTVEGTSNPNLYWYRQAAGRGLQLLFYSVGIGQISSEVPQNLSASRPQDRQFILSSKKLLLSDSGFYLCAWSGGGSLYEQYFGPGTRLTVT.

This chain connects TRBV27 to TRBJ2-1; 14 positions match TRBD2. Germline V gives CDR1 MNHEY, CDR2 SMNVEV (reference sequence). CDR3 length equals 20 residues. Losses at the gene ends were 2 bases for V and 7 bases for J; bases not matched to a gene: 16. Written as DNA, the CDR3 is TGTGCCAGCAGTTTAAAAGGGGCCGGGACTAGCGGGAGTGCGAGAAATGAGCAGTTCTTC. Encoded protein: CASSLKGAGTSGSARNEQFF.

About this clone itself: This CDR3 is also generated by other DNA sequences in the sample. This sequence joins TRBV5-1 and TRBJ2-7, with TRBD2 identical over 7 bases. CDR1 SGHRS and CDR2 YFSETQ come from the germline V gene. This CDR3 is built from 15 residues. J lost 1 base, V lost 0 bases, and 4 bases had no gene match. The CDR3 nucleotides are TGCGCCAGCAGCTTGGTCCAGGGAGGGTCCTACGAGCAGTACTTC. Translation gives CASSLVQGGSYEQYF.

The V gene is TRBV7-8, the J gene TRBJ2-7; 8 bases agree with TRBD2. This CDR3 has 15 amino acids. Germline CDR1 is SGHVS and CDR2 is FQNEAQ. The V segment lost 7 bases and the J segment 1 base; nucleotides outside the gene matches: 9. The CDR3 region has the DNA TGTGCCAGCATCCCCGGGAGGGACGGATCCTACGAGCAGTACTTC. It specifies CASIPGRDGSYEQYF.

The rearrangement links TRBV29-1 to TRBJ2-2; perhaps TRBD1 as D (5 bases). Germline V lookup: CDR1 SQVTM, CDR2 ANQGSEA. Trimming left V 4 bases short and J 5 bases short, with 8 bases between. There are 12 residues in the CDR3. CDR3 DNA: TGCAGCGTTGGACAGCAGACCGGGGAGCTGTTTTTT. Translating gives CSVGQQTGELFF.

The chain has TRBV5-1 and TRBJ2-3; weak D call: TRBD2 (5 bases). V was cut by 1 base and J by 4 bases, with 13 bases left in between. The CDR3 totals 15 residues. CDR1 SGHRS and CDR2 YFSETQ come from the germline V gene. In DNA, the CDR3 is TGCGCCAGCAGCTTGAGTCTGCCGGAGGCAGATACGCAGTATTTT. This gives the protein CASSLSLPEADTQYF.